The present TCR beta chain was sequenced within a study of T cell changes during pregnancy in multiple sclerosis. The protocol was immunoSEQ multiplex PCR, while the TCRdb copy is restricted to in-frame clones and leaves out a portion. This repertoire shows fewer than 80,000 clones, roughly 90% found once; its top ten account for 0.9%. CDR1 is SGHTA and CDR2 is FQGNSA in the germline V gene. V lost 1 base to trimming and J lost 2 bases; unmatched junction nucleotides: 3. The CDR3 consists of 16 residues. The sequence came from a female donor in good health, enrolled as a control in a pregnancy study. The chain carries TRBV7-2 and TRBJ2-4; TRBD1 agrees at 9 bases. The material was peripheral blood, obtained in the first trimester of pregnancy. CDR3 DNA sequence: TGTGCCAGCAGCTTAGGGACAGGGGCGCCCAAAAACATTCAGTACTTC. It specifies CASSLGTGAPKNIQYF.